This is a list of T cell receptor beta chains from one sample in a study of siplizumab effects on memory and regulatory T cells. Only in-frame clones appear in the TCRdb table, and some are missing; sequencing was by immunoSEQ multiplex PCR. The table includes 100,000 to 120,000 clones, 80% to 95% detected once. Sequencing was done on a sample of CD4+ T cells sorted from blood. The source is a human donor in good health. Each CDR3 is given with its conserved first and last residue. D genes are given only for firm matches. Not every row has a clone size; where given, it reads once, few, many or a size class.

d_gene	v_gene	j_gene	abundance	CDR3aa	CDR3nt
-	TRBV29-1	TRBJ2-5	-	CSVAKAQETQYF	TGCAGCGTTGCGAAAGCCCAAGAGACCCAGTACTTC
-	TRBV5-6	TRBJ2-5	-	CASSLLLSTKETQYF	TGTGCCAGCAGCTTGTTACTATCTACCAAAGAGACCCAGTACTTC
TRBD1	TRBV6-6	TRBJ2-1	once	CASSYRTGVYNEQFF	TGTGCCAGCAGTTACAGGACAGGGGTTTACAATGAGCAGTTCTTC
TRBD2	TRBV2	TRBJ2-2	-	CASSLAGVNTGELFF	TGTGCCAGCAGTCTAGCGGGGGTGAACACCGGGGAGCTGTTTTTT
-	TRBV18	TRBJ2-2	-	CASSRAGQNTGELFF	TGTGCCAGCTCACGGGCGGGACAGAACACCGGGGAGCTGTTTTTT
-	TRBV7-3	TRBJ2-7	few	CASSPQGGYYEQYF	TGTGCCAGCAGCCCCCAGGGGGGGTACTACGAGCAGTACTTC
-	TRBV10-3	TRBJ1-2	-	CAISEGQGRTTIYGYTF	TGTGCCATCAGTGAGGGACAAGGCCGTACTACGATATATGGCTACACCTTC
-	TRBV7-9	TRBJ1-6	-	CASMQGRDSPLHF	TGTGCCAGCATGCAGGGCCGGGATTCACCCCTCCACTTT
-	TRBV7-9	TRBJ2-2	-	CASQISNTGELFF	TGTGCCAGCCAAATATCGAACACCGGGGAGCTGTTTTTT
-	TRBV10-1	TRBJ2-3	-	CASSEGQQGSTQYF	TGCGCCAGCAGTGAGGGACAACAAGGGAGTACGCAGTATTTT
-	TRBV29-1	TRBJ1-5	-	CSVERYSVSNQPQHF	TGCAGCGTTGAGCGATACAGTGTTAGCAATCAGCCCCAGCATTTT
-	TRBV15	TRBJ1-1	-	CATSEMDTEAFF	TGTGCCACCAGTGAAATGGACACTGAAGCTTTCTTT
TRBD2	TRBV6-5	TRBJ2-1	-	CASRPLGGRSHEQFF	TGTGCCAGCAGACCCCTGGGCGGGAGGTCCCATGAGCAGTTCTTC
-	TRBV11-2	TRBJ2-1	-	CASSVQGIVYNEQFF	TGTGCCAGCAGCGTACAGGGAATCGTTTACAATGAGCAGTTCTTC
TRBD1	TRBV6-6	TRBJ1-4	-	CASSFRGNGEKLFF	TGTGCCAGCAGTTTCAGGGGGAATGGTGAAAAACTGTTTTTT
TRBD1	TRBV6-5	TRBJ2-7	-	CASSSGQGSEQYF	TGTGCCAGCAGCTCCGGACAGGGGAGTGAGCAGTACTTC
-	TRBV6-4	TRBJ2-3	once	CASSLQGFSTDTQYF	TGTGCCAGCAGCCTACAGGGTTTTAGCACAGATACGCAGTATTTT
-	TRBV7-7	TRBJ2-5	-	CASSFGLQETQYF	TGTGCCAGCAGCTTCGGGCTACAAGAGACCCAGTACTTC
-	TRBV18	TRBJ1-1	-	CASSTGAVMNTEAFF	TGTGCCAGCTCAACCGGGGCAGTAATGAACACTGAAGCTTTCTTT
-	TRBV10-3	TRBJ1-3	-	CAISDSSGNTIYF	TGTGCCATCAGTGACAGCTCTGGAAACACCATATATTTT
TRBD1	TRBV5-1	TRBJ2-2	-	CASSWTGNTGELFF	TGCGCCAGCAGCTGGACAGGGAACACCGGGGAGCTGTTTTTT
-	TRBV27	TRBJ1-2	-	CASSWTGNYGYTF	TGTGCCAGCAGTTGGACGGGAAACTATGGCTACACCTTC
-	TRBV7-3	TRBJ2-2	-	CASSLRETGELFF	TGTGCCAGCAGCTTAAGGGAAACCGGGGAGCTGTTTTTT
TRBD2	TRBV28	TRBJ2-7	-	CATLSPGLAGEGYF	TGTGCCACCCTCTCACCGGGACTAGCGGGGGAGGGGTACTTC
-	TRBV6-5	TRBJ1-2	-	CASSISRGRYGYTF	TGTGCCAGCAGTATATCCAGGGGTCGGTATGGCTACACCTTC
TRBD1	TRBV5-1	TRBJ1-2	-	CASSLFDRESGGYTF	TGCGCCAGCAGCTTGTTCGACAGGGAAAGCGGTGGCTACACCTTC
-	TRBV2	TRBJ2-3	once	CASTPSRVTDTQYF	TGTGCCAGCACCCCGAGCAGGGTTACAGATACGCAGTATTTT
TRBD1	TRBV9	TRBJ1-1	once	CASSVGPGQGPTEAFF	TGTGCCAGCAGCGTAGGACCGGGACAGGGGCCCACTGAAGCTTTCTTT
-	TRBV7-3	TRBJ2-2	-	CASSSYQGPAGELFF	TGTGCCAGCAGCTCCTACCAGGGTCCGGCCGGGGAGCTGTTTTTT
TRBD1	TRBV4-1	TRBJ1-2	-	CASSQASPGQGNYGYTF	TGCGCCAGCAGCCAGGCCAGCCCGGGACAGGGCAACTATGGCTACACCTTC
TRBD2	TRBV6-6	TRBJ2-7	few	CASSHGLAEISYEQYF	TGTGCCAGCAGTCACGGACTAGCGGAAATAAGCTACGAGCAGTACTTC
-	TRBV19	TRBJ2-7	-	CASSIGGTVSYEQYF	TGTGCCAGTAGTATTGGGGGGACGGTCTCCTACGAGCAGTACTTC
-	TRBV20-1	TRBJ2-3	-	CSASRNTQYF	TGCAGTGCTTCGAGGAATACGCAGTATTTT
-	TRBV5-4	TRBJ1-1	-	CASSQRGGFMNTEAFF	TGTGCCAGCAGCCAGCGAGGAGGGTTTATGAACACTGAAGCTTTCTTT
-	TRBV10-3	TRBJ2-1	-	CAISESKENEQFF	TGTGCCATCAGTGAGTCGAAGGAGAATGAGCAGTTCTTC
-	TRBV6-5	TRBJ1-4	-	CASRRDYSGNEKLFF	TGTGCCAGCAGGAGAGACTACAGTGGGAATGAAAAACTGTTTTTT
-	TRBV14	TRBJ1-1	-	CASSQGGTVNTEAFF	TGTGCCAGCAGCCAAGGAGGGACCGTGAACACTGAAGCTTTCTTT
-	TRBV7-8	TRBJ2-6	-	CASSPTLTGSGANVLTF	TGTGCCAGCAGCCCTACACTCACAGGTTCTGGGGCCAACGTCCTGACTTTC
-	TRBV6-5	TRBJ2-3	once	CASSYSKGRDTQYF	TGTGCCAGCAGTTACTCGAAGGGAAGAGATACGCAGTATTTT
TRBD2	TRBV7-2	TRBJ2-1	-	CATRTSGGSYNEQFF	TGTGCCACCCGGACTAGCGGGGGATCCTACAATGAGCAGTTCTTC
-	TRBV10-1	TRBJ1-1	-	CASSNQNRAAFF	TGCGCCAGCAGTAATCAAAACAGGGCGGCTTTCTTT
-	TRBV5-5	TRBJ1-5	-	CASSLVGSHQPQHF	TGTGCCAGCAGCTTGGTGGGGTCCCATCAGCCCCAGCATTTT
TRBD1	TRBV5-7	TRBJ2-5	-	CASSWTGQETQYF	TGTGCCAGCAGCTGGACAGGGCAAGAGACCCAGTACTTC
TRBD2	TRBV27	TRBJ2-7	-	CASSLGTSGGAGFRLQYF	TGTGCCAGCAGCTTAGGCACTAGCGGGGGGGCCGGTTTTAGGTTGCAGTACTTC
TRBD1	TRBV7-8	TRBJ2-1	-	CASSGRDRVDNEQFF	TGTGCCAGCAGCGGCCGGGACAGGGTCGACAATGAGCAGTTCTTC
TRBD2	TRBV5-1	TRBJ2-1	-	CASSRSGGGSLGNEQFF	TGCGCCAGCAGCCGGAGTGGAGGCGGGAGCTTAGGCAATGAGCAGTTCTTC
-	TRBV5-1	TRBJ1-2	-	CASSIRERGLDYGYTF	TGCGCCAGCAGCATCAGGGAAAGAGGGCTAGACTATGGCTACACCTTC
TRBD1	TRBV7-3	TRBJ2-3	-	CASSRDRDSTDTQYF	TGTGCCAGCAGCCGGGACAGGGATAGCACAGATACGCAGTATTTT
TRBD1	TRBV19	TRBJ2-2	once	CASSIWAGQGGTGELFF	TGTGCCAGTAGTATCTGGGCCGGACAGGGCGGGACCGGGGAGCTGTTTTTT
-	TRBV28	TRBJ1-4	-	CAGGPSNEKLFF	TGTGCCGGGGGACCGAGTAATGAAAAACTGTTTTTT
-	TRBV7-9	TRBJ1-1	-	CASSLEGRGAEAFF	TGTGCCAGCAGCTTAGAGGGGCGCGGGGCTGAAGCTTTCTTT
-	TRBV5-1	TRBJ2-2	-	CASSLIPGAPGELFF	TGCGCCAGCAGCTTAATACCAGGGGCGCCCGGGGAGCTGTTTTTT
TRBD2	TRBV11-2	TRBJ2-1	-	CASSLEPGGRPNNEQFF	TGTGCCAGCAGCTTAGAGCCGGGCGGGAGGCCCAACAATGAGCAGTTCTTC